This record concerns one T cell receptor (beta chain) sequence. The record originates from a study of blood T cell repertoires in COVID-19. Overall study: Some COVID-19 samples were acute and others convalescent; all came from the United States, Italy and Spain. Sample material is recorded as cDNA or gDNA derived from T cells, B-cell-depleted T cells, or PBMCs.

How the authors handled the data: Estimated nucleated cell counts came from reference gene primer amplification. The protocol was immunoSEQ multiplex PCR, while the TCRdb copy is restricted to in-frame clones and leaves out a portion. V and J calls and clone size come straight from that table; D and trimming were deduced from the DNA. This table holds nearly 110,000 clones, 76% found once. Followed longitudinally, the Seattle patients had been enrolled during active infection. This clonotype originated in a man older than 75 with COVID-19, enrolled during active disease. Sequencing was performed on peripheral blood.

CDR3: CASRLAQAQDTQYF. The DNA for the CDR3 is TGTGCCAGCCGTTTAGCGCAAGCACAGGATACGCAGTATTTT. The J gene is TRBJ2-3, the V gene TRBV7-2; D is perhaps TRBD2 (5 bases). V was cut by 8 bases and J by 6 bases, with 18 bases left in between. This CDR3 is built from 14 residues. Germline CDR1 and CDR2: SGHTA and FQGNSA. Using reference TRBV7-2 and TRBJ2-3 for the parts outside the CDR3, the full variable domain is GAGVSQSPSNKVTEKGKDVELRCDPISGHTALYWYRQSLGQGLEFLIYFQGNSAPDKSGLPSDRFSAERTGGSVSTLTIQRTQQEDSAVYLCASRLAQAQDTQYFGPGTRLTVL.